The 4 T cell receptor beta chains given below trace back to one sample, sequenced in a study of PD-1 blockade in classical Hodgkin lymphoma (TCRdb year 2020). According to the study, the label for this sample's time point signals: cycle 1 day 1 (C1D1), immediately before nivolumab initiation. Every trial patient had relapsed following autologous stem cell transplantation, and prior brentuximab vedotin exposure was what differed among cohorts A, B and C. CD4+ T cells were purified from thawed PBMCs by magnetic negative selection with a Miltenyi CD4+ T cell isolation kit. The method behind the library was the immunoSEQ multiplex PCR assay. What TCRdb holds here is the immuneACCESS table cut down to in-frame rearrangements. Part of the clones is not present; checked against another copy, under half of the missing clones reflect an unresolved V gene, and the others are unexplained. For this sample there are roughly 2,500 clones; 86% appear just once. The ten top clones hold around 1.3% of the sample.

This specimen consisted of CD4+ T cells from blood, obtained at baseline. Receptors originate from a human donor with classical Hodgkin lymphoma.

The chain is built from TRBV19 and TRBJ2-1; TRBD1 matches 8 bases. Germline assignment: CDR1 LNHDA and CDR2 SQIVND (reference sequence). This CDR3 contains 14 residues. The junction had 4 bases not matched to a gene; V was cut back by 4 bases and J by 5 bases. CDR3 DNA sequence: TGTGCCAGTAGTACGACAGGGGTCCACAATGAGCAGTTCTTC. This sequence encodes CASSTTGVHNEQFF.

This chain connects TRBV5-1 to TRBJ2-6; no clear D gene. Trimming cost V 0 bases and J 3 bases, with 13 bases left between them. The CDR3 length is 17 residues. From germline, CDR1 is SGHRS and CDR2 YFSETQ. CDR3 residues: CASSLAYLGGGANVLTF. CDR3 nucleotide sequence: TGCGCCAGCAGCTTGGCCTATTTAGGTGGTGGGGCCAACGTCCTGACTTTC.

The chain is built from TRBV5-4 and TRBJ2-5; possibly TRBD1 or TRBD2 for D (5 bases each). Trimming removed 5 bases at V and 4 bases at J, with 18 bases between. The CDR3 is made up of 15 amino acids. Germline V CDR1 and CDR2: SGHNT, YYREEE (reference sequence). CDR3 nucleotide sequence: TGTGCCAGCAGGAGAGGTCAGGGCGGGTTAGAGACCCAGTACTTC. Translated, it gives CASRRGQGGLETQYF.

In its sample, this clone was seen a few times. The V and J genes are TRBV25-1 and TRBJ1-2, with 8 bases lining up with TRBD1. Germline values: CDR1 MGHDK, CDR2 SYGVNS. The trim removed 10 bases at V and 5 bases at J, leaving 9 bases unmatched. The CDR3 contains 13 residues. The CDR3 bases are TGTGCCACCTCGACAGGGGTAAGGTATGGCTACACCTTC. This gives the protein CATSTGVRYGYTF.